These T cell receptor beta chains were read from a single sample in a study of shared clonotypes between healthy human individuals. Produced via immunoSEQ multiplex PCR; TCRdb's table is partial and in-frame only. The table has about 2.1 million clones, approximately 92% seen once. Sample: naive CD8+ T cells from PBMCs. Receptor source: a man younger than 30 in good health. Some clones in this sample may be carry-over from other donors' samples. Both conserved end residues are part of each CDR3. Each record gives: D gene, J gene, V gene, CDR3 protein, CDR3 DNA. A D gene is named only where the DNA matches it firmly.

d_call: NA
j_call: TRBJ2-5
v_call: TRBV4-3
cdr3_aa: CASSQGTGLQETQYF
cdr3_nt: TGCGCCAGCAGCCAAGGGACGGGACTCCAAGAGACCCAGTACTTC

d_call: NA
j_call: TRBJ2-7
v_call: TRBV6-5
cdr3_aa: CASSPTDLTYEQYF
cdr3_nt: TGTGCCAGCAGCCCTACGGACTTAACCTACGAGCAGTACTTC

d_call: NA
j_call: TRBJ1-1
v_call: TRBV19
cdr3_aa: CASPSGGPHTEAFF
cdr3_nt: TGTGCCAGTCCCTCCGGGGGGCCTCACACTGAAGCTTTCTTT

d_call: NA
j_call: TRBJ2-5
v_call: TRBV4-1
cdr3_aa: CASSQDSAGAGWETQYF
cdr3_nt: TGCGCCAGCAGCCAAGATTCCGCGGGGGCGGGATGGGAGACCCAGTACTTC

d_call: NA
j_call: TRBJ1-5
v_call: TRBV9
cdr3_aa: CASSVGFLSQPQHF
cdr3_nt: TGTGCCAGCAGCGTAGGGTTTTTAAGTCAGCCCCAGCATTTT

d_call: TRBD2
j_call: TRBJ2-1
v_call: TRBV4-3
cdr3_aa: CASSQVSLRAGLRLLYNEQFF
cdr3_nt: TGCGCCAGCAGCCAAGTCTCCCTCCGAGCGGGACTACGACTCCTATACAATGAGCAGTTCTTC

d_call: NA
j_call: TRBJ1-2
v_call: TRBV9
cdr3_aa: CASSPRGGPTNYGYTF
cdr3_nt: TGTGCCAGCAGCCCAAGGGGGGGCCCCACTAACTATGGCTACACCTTC

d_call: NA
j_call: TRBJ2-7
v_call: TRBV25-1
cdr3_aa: CASRGTVSYEQYF
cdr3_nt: TGTGCCAGCCGAGGGACGGTCTCCTACGAGCAGTACTTC

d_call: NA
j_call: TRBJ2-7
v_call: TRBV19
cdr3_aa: CASSYLGGGGNTEQYF
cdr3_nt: TGTGCCAGTAGTTACCTGGGAGGGGGCGGTAACACCGAGCAGTACTTC

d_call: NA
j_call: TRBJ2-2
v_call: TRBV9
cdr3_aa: CASSVGRELFF
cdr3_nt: TGTGCCAGCAGCGTGGGGCGGGAGCTGTTTTTT

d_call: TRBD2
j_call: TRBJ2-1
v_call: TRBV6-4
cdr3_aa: CASSDRAGVAPNEQFF
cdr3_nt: TGTGCCAGCAGTGACAGGGCGGGAGTGGCACCCAATGAGCAGTTCTTC

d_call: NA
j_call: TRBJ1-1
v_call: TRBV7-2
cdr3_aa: CASSLEPGVENTEAFF
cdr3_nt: TGTGCCAGCAGCTTAGAGCCGGGGGTCGAGAACACTGAAGCTTTCTTT

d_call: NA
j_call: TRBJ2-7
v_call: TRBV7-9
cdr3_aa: CASSFSGPEQYF
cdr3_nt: TGTGCCAGCAGCTTTTCGGGGCCCGAGCAGTACTTC

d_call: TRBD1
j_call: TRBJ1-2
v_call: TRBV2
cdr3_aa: CASSDQGGYGYTF
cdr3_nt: TGTGCCAGCAGTGACCAGGGGGGCTATGGCTACACCTTC

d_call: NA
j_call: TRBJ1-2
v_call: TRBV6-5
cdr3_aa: CASSYSIAGANYGYTF
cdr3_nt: TGTGCCAGCAGTTACTCGATAGCAGGGGCTAACTATGGCTACACCTTC

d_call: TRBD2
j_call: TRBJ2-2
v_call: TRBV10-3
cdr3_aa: CATRVGSGSSRELFF
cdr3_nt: TGTGCCACGCGCGTCGGTAGCGGGAGTTCCCGGGAGCTGTTTTTT

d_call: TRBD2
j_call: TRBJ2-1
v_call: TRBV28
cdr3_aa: CASSQPGTSGLIGQFF
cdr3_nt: TGTGCCAGCAGCCAACCCGGGACTAGCGGGCTTATCGGGCAGTTCTTC

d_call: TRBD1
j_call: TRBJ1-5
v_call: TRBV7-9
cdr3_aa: CASSLWTGFYNQPQHF
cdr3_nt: TGTGCCAGCAGCTTGTGGACAGGGTTTTACAATCAGCCCCAGCATTTT

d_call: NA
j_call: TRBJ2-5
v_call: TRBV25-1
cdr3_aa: CASSEGAGETQYF
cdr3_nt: TGTGCCAGCAGTGAGGGGGCGGGGGAGACCCAGTACTTC

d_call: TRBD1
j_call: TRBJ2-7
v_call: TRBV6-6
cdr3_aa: CASSYSDRGYYEQYF
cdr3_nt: TGTGCCAGCAGTTACTCGGACAGGGGTTACTACGAGCAGTACTTC

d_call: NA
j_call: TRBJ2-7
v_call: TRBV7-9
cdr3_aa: CASSRDRTDEQYF
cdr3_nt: TGTGCCAGCAGCCGGGACCGAACCGACGAGCAGTACTTC

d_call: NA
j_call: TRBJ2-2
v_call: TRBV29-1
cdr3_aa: CSVDGSRGTGELFF
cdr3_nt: TGCAGCGTTGACGGCTCCCGGGGCACCGGGGAGCTGTTTTTT

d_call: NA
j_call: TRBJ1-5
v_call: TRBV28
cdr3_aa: CASEGHRNQPQHF
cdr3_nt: TGTGCCAGCGAGGGACACCGCAATCAGCCCCAGCATTTT

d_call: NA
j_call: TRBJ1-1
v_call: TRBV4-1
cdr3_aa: CASSQEPQGVPTEAFF
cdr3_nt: TGCGCCAGCAGCCAAGAACCCCAGGGAGTCCCCACTGAAGCTTTCTTT

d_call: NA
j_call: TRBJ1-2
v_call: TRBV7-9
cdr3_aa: CASSSLGEFYGYTF
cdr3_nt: TGTGCCAGCAGCTCCCTAGGAGAGTTCTATGGCTACACCTTC

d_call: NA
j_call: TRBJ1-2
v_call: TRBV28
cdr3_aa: CASSLTLGEGYTF
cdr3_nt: TGTGCCAGCAGTTTAACCTTAGGGGAAGGCTACACCTTC

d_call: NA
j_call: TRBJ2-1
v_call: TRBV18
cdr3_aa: CASSPPTYEQFF
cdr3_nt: TGTGCCAGCTCACCACCGACATACGAGCAGTTCTTC

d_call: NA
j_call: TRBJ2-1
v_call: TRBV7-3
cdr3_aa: CASSLWANSYNEQFF
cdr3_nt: TGTGCCAGCAGCTTATGGGCTAACTCCTACAATGAGCAGTTCTTC

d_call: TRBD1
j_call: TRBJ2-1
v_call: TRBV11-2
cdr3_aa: CASSLARDRGNEGYNEQFF
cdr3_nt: TGTGCCAGCAGCTTAGCAAGGGACAGGGGTAATGAGGGCTACAATGAGCAGTTCTTC

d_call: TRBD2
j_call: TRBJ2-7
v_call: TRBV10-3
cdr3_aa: CASQREDSYEQYF
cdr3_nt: TGTGCCAGCCAGCGGGAGGACTCCTACGAGCAGTACTTC

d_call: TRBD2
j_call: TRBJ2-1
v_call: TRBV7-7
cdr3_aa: CASSSRTSPNEQFF
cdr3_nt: TGTGCCAGCAGCTCAAGGACTAGCCCCAATGAGCAGTTCTTC

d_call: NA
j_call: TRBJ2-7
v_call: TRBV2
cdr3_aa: CASITGSTYEQYF
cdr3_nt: TGTGCCAGCATAACGGGTTCGACCTACGAGCAGTACTTC

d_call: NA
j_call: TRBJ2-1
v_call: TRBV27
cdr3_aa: CASSLGSMYNEQFF
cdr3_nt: TGTGCCAGCAGTTTAGGTTCCATGTACAATGAGCAGTTCTTC

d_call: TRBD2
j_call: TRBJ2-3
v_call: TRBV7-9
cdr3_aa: CASSQLIAGASTDTQYF
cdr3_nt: TGTGCCAGCAGCCAACTGATAGCGGGAGCTAGCACAGATACGCAGTATTTT

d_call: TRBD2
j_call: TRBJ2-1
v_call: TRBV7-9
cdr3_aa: CASSLAPSGRALNEQFF
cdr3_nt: TGTGCCAGCAGCTTAGCCCCTAGCGGGAGGGCCCTCAATGAGCAGTTCTTC